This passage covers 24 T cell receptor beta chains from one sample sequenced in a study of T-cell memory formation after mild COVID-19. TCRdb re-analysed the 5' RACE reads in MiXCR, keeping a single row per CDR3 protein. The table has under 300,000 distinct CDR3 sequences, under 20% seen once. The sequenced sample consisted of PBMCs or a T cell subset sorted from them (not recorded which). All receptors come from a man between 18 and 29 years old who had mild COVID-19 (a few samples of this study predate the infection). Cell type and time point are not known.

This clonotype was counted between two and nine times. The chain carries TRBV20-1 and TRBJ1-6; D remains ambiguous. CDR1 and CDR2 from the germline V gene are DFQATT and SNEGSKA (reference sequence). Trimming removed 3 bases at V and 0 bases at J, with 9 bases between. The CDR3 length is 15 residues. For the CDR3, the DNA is TGCAGTGCTAGGGCCAGCAGCTCCTATAATTCACCCCTCCACTTT. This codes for CSARASSSYNSPLHF.

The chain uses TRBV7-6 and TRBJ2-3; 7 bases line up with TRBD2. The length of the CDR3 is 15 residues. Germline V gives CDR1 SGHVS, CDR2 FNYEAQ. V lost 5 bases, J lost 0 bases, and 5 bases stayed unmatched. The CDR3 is CASSQRTSSTDTQYF. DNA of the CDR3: TGTGCCAGCAGCCAAAGGACTAGTAGCACAGATACGCAGTATTTT.

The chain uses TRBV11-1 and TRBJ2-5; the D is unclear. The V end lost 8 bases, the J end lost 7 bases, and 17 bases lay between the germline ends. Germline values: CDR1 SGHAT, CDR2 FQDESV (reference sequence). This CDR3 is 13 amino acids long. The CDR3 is CASLSSRTGTQYF. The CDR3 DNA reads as TGTGCCAGCCTTTCATCCCGAACGGGGACCCAGTACTTC.

The CDR3 DNA reads TGTGCCAGCTCACTTGCAGGTCGAAGGTCTGAAGCTTTCTTT. It is translated as CASSLAGRRSEAFF. This chain links TRBV18 with TRBJ1-1; D gene ambiguous. V gave up 4 bases and J gave up 6 bases, with 15 bases separating them. CDR1 and CDR2 from the germline V gene are KGHSH and LQKENI. There are 14 residues in the CDR3.

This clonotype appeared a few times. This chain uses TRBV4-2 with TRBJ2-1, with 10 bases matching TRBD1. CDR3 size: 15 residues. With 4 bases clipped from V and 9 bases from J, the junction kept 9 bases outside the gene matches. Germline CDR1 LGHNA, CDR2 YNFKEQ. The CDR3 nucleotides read TGTGCCAGCAGCCTCTCGGGACAGGGGTATAGTGAGCAGTTCTTC. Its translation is CASSLSGQGYSEQFF.

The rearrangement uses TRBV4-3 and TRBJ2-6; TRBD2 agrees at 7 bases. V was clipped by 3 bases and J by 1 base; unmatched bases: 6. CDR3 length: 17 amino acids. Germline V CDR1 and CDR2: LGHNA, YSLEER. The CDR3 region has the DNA TGCGCCAGCAGCCACTCTGTGGGAGGGTCTGGGGCCAACGTCCTGACTTTC. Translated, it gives CASSHSVGGSGANVLTF.

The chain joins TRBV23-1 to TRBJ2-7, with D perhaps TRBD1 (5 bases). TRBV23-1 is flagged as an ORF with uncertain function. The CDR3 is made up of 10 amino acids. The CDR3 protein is CASSQQRQFV. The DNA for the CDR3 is TGCGCCAGCAGTCAACAAAGACAGTTCGTC.

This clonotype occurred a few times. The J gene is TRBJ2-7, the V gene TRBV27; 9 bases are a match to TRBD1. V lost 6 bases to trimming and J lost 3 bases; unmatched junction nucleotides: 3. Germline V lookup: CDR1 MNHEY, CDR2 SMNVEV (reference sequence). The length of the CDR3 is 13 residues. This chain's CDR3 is CASRGGQGYEQYF. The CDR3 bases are TGTGCCAGCAGGGGGGGACAGGGCTACGAGCAGTACTTC.

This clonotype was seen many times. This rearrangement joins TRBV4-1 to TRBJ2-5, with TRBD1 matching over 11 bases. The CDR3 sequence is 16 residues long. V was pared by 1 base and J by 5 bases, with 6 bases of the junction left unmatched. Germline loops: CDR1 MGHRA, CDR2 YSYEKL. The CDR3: CASSQGPGQGVETQYF. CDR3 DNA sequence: TGCGCCAGCAGCCAAGGACCGGGACAGGGGGTTGAGACCCAGTACTTC.

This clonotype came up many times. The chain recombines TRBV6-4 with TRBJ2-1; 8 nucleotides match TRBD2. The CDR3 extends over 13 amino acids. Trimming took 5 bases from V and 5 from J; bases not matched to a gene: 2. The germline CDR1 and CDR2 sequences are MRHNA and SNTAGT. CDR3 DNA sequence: TGTGCCAGCAGTCCGACTAGCGACAATGAGCAGTTCTTC. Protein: CASSPTSDNEQFF.

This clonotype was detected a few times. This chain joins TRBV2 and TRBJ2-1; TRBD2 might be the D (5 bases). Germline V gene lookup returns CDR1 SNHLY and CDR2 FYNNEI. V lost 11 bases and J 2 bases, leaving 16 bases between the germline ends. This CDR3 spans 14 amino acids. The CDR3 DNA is TGTGCCGGCTCAGCGGCGAGCACCTACAATGAGCAGTTCTTC. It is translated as CAGSAASTYNEQFF.

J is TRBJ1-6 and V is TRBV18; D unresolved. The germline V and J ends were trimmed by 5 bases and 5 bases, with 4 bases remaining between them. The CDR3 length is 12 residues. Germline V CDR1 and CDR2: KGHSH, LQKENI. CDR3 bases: TGTGCCAGCTCAGGGAATAATTCACCCCTCCACTTT. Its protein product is CASSGNNSPLHF.

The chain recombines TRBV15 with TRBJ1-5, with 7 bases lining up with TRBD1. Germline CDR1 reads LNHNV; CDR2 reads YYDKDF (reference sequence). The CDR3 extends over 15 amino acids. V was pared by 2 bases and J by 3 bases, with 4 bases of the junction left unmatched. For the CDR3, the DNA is TGTGCCACCAGCAGACAACAGGGGAACAATCAGCCCCAGCATTTT. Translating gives CATSRQQGNNQPQHF.

The DNA for the CDR3 is TGTGCCAGCTGTAACCCCGGACTAGCGGAGCACACAGATACGCAGTATTTT. This gives the protein CASCNPGLAEHTDTQYF. This sequence joins TRBV6-5 and TRBJ2-3, with TRBD2 matching 10 bases. Trimming removed 8 bases from V and 2 bases from J; junction bases left unmatched: 13. The CDR3 totals 17 residues. Per germline, CDR1 MNHEY and CDR2 SVGAGI.

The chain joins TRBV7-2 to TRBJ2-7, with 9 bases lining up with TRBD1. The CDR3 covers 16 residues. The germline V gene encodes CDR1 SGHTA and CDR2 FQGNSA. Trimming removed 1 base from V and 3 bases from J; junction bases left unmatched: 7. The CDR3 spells CASSLVGGQGGYEQYF. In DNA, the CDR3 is TGTGCCAGCAGCTTAGTAGGGGGACAGGGTGGCTACGAGCAGTACTTC.

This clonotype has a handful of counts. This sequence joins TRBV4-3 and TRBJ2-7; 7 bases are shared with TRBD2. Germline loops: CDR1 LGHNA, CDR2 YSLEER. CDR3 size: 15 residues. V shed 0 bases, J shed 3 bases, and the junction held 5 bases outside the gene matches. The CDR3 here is CASSQDWGGFYEQYV. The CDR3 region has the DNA TGCGCCAGCAGCCAAGATTGGGGAGGGTTCTACGAGCAGTACGTC.

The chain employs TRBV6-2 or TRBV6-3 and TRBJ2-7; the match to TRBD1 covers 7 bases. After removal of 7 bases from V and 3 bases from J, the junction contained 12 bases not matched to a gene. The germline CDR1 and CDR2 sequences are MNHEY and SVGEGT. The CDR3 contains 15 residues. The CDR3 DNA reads TGTGCCAGCACCCAGCAGGGGGAACGTAACTACGAGCAGTACGTC. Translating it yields CASTQQGERNYEQYV.

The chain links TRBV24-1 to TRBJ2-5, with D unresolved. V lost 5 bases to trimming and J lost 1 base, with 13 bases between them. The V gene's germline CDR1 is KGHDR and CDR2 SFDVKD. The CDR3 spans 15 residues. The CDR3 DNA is TGTGCCACCAGTGCCGCTCTTGGAATCCAAGAGACCCAGTACTTC. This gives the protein CATSAALGIQETQYF.

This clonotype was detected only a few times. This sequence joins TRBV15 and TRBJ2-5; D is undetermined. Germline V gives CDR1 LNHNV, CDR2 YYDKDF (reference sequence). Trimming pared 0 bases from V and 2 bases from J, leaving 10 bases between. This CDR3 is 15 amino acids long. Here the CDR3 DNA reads TGTGCCACCAGCAGAGATGGCGGATTACAAGAGACCCAGTACTTC. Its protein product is CATSRDGGLQETQYF.

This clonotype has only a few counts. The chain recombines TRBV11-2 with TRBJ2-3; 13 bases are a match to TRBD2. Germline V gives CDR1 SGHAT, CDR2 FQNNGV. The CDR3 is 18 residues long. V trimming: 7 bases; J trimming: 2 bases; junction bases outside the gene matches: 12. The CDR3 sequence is CASIPGGLAGSYTDTQYF. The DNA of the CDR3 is TGTGCCAGCATCCCCGGGGGACTAGCGGGGTCCTACACAGATACGCAGTATTTT.

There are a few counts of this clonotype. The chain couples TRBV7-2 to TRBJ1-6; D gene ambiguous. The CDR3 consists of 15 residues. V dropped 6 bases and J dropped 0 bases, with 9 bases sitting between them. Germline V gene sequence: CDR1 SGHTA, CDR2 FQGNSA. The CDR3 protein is CASRGSGSYNSPLHF. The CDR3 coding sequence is TGTGCCAGCAGGGGGTCGGGCTCCTATAATTCACCCCTCCACTTT.

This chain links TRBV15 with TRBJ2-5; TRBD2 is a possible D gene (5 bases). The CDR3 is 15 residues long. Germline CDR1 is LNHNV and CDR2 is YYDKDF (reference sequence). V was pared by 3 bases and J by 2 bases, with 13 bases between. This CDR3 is CATSRDSQVQETQYF. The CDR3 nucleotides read TGTGCCACCAGCAGGGACTCGCAGGTTCAAGAGACCCAGTACTTC.

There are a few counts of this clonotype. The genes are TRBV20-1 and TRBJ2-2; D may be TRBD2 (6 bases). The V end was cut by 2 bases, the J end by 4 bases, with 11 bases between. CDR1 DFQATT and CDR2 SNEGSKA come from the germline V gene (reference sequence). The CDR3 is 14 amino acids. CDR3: CSARWAGLTGELFF. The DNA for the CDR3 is TGCAGTGCTAGATGGGCGGGACTCACCGGGGAGCTGTTTTTT.

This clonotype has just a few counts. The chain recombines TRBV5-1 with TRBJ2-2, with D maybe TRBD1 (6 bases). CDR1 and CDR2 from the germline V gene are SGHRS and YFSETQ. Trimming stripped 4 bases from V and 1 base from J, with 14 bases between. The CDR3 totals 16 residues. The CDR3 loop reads CASSPPGTLNTGELFF. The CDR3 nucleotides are TGCGCCAGCAGCCCACCCGGGACACTGAACACCGGGGAGCTGTTTTTT.